The clone carrying this T cell receptor (beta chain) was recorded many times. The antigen remains undetermined. Trimming removed 1 base from V and 7 bases from J, with 11 bases in between. CDR1 is SGHTA and CDR2 is FQGNSA in the germline V gene. The CDR3 length is 14 residues. The record originates from a study of early T cells in non-severe SARS-CoV-2 infection. Study-level information: Unpaired chains resulted from sequencing bulk RNA of unsorted whole blood.

Whole-study results and caveats: Sequences matched to VDJdb favored anti-spike CD8 responses, while private and CD4 specificities were missed.

In the library, individual cDNA molecules carried attached unique molecular identifiers. TCRdb re-called the 5' RACE reads through MiXCR, storing one row per CDR3 protein. This table has tens of thousands of distinct CDR3 sequences, about 6% appearing once. The chain couples TRBV7-2 to TRBJ2-1; the D gene is possibly TRBD1 (6 bases). This TCR was recovered from an adult who was a healthcare worker with PCR-confirmed SARS-CoV-2 infection or an uninfected control (not recorded which). This sample comprised whole blood, obtained at baseline. DNA of the CDR3: TGTGCCAGCAGCTTAGGTGGCAGGGGAAATGAGCAGTTCTTC. Protein sequence: CASSLGGRGNEQFF.